This T cell receptor (beta chain) is from a study of blood T cell repertoires in COVID-19. Across the study: There were acute and convalescent COVID-19 samples, and they came from the United States, Italy and Spain. In each case, the material was cDNA or gDNA derived from T cells, B-cell-depleted T cells, or PBMCs.

CDR3 length equals 15 residues. The V gene's germline CDR1 is KGHSH and CDR2 LQKENI. V was clipped by 4 bases and J by 5 bases; unmatched bases: 7. In the source study's methods: The assay estimated nucleated cells by amplifying reference gene primers. Generated by immunoSEQ multiplex PCR, the TCRdb table keeps only in-frame clones and is missing some. D and trimming come from the DNA, and the V and J calls and clone size come from that table. The data hold just over 250,000 clones, with more than 75% observed a single time. This TCR came from a woman aged 50 to 60 with acute or convalescent COVID-19. J is TRBJ2-1 and V is TRBV18; 8 bases line up with TRBD1. The sample taken for sequencing was peripheral blood. DNA for the CDR3: TGTGCCAGCTCACATGGGCAGGGGGCCCACAATGAGCAGTTCTTC. This gives the protein CASSHGQGAHNEQFF.